Sequencing of this T cell receptor (beta chain) was carried out in a study of PD-1 blockade in classical Hodgkin lymphoma. This table comes from immunoSEQ multiplex PCR, and its TCRdb copy is limited to in-frame clones, with some not included. Among fewer than 25,000 clones listed, approximately 90% were seen once. CDR3 length equals 14 residues. Trimming pared 2 bases from V and 4 bases from J, leaving 9 bases between. Per germline, CDR1 MNHNY and CDR2 SVGAGI (reference sequence). Each patient experienced a relapse that followed autologous stem cell transplantation, and brentuximab vedotin exposure varied.

The clonotype was recovered from a human donor with classical Hodgkin lymphoma. The source was peripheral blood mononuclear cells (PBMCs), collected before the second cycle of nivolumab. This sequence joins TRBV6-6 and TRBJ1-3; D gene ambiguous. Here the CDR3 reads CASSYGSLGNTIYF. CDR3 in DNA: TGTGCCAGCAGTTACGGCAGTTTGGGAAACACCATATATTTT.